The clone carrying this TCR beta chain was detected once. This entry belongs to a study of blood T cells in healthy people across ages. J lost 7 bases, V lost 5 bases, and 8 bases had no gene match. Germline V lookup: CDR1 SGHTA, CDR2 FQGNSA. The CDR3 has 14 amino acids. A second 7 to 11 cycle PCR used barcoded and J-beta primers. TCRdb itself ran the 5' RACE reads through MiXCR, one entry per CDR3 protein. The repertoire holds about 500,000 distinct CDR3 sequences, with under 30% as singletons. The draw of peripheral blood yielded approximately 10 milliliters from each donor. These records were also assigned to another study, of T cells of mothers and their children. From that paper: Using around 1.5 ug per 15 ul, all extracted RNA underwent cDNA synthesis. Mothers gave over 8 million TCR beta CDR3 reads each, and children roughly 3.3 million each.

The clonotype originates from a boy younger than 18 in good health. The chain recombines TRBV7-2 with TRBJ2-7; 10 bases fit TRBD2. Sequences were obtained from blood. CDR3 sequence reads: CASSALAGLGEQYF. The CDR3 DNA is TGTGCCAGCAGCGCACTAGCGGGGCTTGGGGAGCAGTACTTC.